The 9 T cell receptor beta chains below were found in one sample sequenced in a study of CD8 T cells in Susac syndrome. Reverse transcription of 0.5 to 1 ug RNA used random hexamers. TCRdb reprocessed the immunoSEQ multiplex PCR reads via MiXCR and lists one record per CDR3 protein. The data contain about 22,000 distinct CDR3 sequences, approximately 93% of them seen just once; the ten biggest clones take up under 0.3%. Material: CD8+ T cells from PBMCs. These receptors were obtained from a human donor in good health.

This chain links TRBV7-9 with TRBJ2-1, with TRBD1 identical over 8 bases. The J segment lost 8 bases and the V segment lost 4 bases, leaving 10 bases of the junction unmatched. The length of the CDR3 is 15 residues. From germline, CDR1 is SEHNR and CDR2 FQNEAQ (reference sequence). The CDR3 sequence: CASSSYRATGDEQFF. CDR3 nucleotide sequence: TGTGCCAGCAGCTCCTACAGGGCGACAGGGGATGAGCAGTTCTTC.

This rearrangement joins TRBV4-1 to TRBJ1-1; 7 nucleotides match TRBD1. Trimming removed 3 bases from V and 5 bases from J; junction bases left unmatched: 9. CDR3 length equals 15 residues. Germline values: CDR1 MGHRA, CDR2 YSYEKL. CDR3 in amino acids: CASSHDRAQGTEAFF. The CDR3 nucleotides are TGCGCCAGCAGCCATGACAGGGCCCAGGGAACTGAAGCTTTCTTT.

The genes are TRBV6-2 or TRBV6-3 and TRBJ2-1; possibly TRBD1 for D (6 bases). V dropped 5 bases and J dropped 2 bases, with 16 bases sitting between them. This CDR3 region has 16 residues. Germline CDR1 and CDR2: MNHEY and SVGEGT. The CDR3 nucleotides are TGTGCCAGCAGTCCCCGCAGGGGCTCACCCTACAATGAGCAGTTCTTC. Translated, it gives CASSPRRGSPYNEQFF.

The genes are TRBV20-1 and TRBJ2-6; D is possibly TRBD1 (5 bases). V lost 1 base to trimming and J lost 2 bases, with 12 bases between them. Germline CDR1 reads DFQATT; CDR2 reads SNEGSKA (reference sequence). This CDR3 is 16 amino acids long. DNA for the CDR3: TGCAGTGCTAGAGCACAGCAGGGAACTGGGGCCAACGTCCTGACTTTC. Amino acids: CSARAQQGTGANVLTF.

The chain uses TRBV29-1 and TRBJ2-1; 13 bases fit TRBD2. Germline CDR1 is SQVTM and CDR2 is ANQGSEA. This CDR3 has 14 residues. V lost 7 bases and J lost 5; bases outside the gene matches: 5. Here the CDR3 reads CSGMGLAGNNEQFF. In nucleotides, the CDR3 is TGCAGCGGGATGGGACTAGCGGGGAACAATGAGCAGTTCTTC.

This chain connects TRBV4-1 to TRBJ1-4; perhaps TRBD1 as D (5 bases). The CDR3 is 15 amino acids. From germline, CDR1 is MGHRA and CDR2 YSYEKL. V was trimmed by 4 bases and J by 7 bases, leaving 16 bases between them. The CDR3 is CASSLRQPRSEKLFF. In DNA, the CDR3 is TGCGCCAGCAGCCTCCGACAGCCTCGGAGTGAAAAACTGTTTTTT.

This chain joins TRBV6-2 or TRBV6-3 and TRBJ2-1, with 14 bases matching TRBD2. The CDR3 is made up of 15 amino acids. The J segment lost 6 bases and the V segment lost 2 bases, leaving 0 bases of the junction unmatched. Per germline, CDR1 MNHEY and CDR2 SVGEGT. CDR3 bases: TGTGCCAGCAGTTACGGGACTAGCGGGGGCAATGAGCAGTTCTTC. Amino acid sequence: CASSYGTSGGNEQFF.

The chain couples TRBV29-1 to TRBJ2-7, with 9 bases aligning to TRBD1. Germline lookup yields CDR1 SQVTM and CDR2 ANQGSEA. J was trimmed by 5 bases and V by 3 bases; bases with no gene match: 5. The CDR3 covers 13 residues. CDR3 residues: CSVDETGGHEQYF. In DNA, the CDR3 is TGCAGCGTTGACGAGACAGGGGGACACGAGCAGTACTTC.

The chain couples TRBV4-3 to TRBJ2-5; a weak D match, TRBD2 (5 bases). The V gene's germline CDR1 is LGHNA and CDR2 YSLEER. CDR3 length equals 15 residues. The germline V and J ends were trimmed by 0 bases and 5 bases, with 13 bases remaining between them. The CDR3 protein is CASSQDRGIVETQYF. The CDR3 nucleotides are TGCGCCAGCAGCCAAGATCGGGGTATCGTTGAGACCCAGTACTTC.